This TCR beta chain is drawn from a study of blood T cells in healthy people across ages. The study's findings and limits: Correlation between TCR beta diversity and naive T cell percentage was strong.

Alongside a J-beta primer mix, a sample-barcoded 5' primer served in a second PCR lasting about 7 to 12 cycles. TCRdb called the 5' RACE reads again in MiXCR, with one record for every CDR3 protein. The table lists fewer than 600,000 distinct CDR3 sequences, roughly a quarter of them singletons, with 3% to 4% in the top ten. Regarding this clonotype: Its antigen is not known.

Germline assignment: CDR1 MNHEY and CDR2 SVGAGI. The CDR3 contains 17 residues. The germline V and J ends were trimmed by 2 bases and 6 bases, with 19 bases remaining between them. These data are also associated with another study on T cells of mothers and their children. This second report adds: Added by the second PCR's M1S primer were sample barcodes and 2-4 random nucleotides. Mothers yielded over 9 million CDR3 reads, children some 2.9 million each.

The chain combines TRBV6-5 with TRBJ2-2; D may match TRBD1 or TRBD2 (5 bases each). The source material was blood. This receptor was taken from a boy aged 2 to 10 in good health. CDR3 in amino acids: CASSYGPGPPAAGELFF. The CDR3 nucleotides are TGTGCCAGCAGTTACGGACCGGGACCCCCAGCCGCCGGGGAGCTGTTTTTT.